One sample yielded the 32 T cell receptor beta chains listed below, sequenced in a study of tumor T cells in aggressive B-cell lymphoma. Here immunoSEQ multiplex PCR was the method, and the copy in TCRdb shows in-frame clones only, minus some. The table has fewer than 800 clones, 80% to 90% seen once. The sample consisted of tumor tissue. These TCRs come from an adult with diffuse large B cell lymphoma.

V usage is TRBV12-5 and J usage is TRBJ1-6; D unclear. This CDR3 contains 12 residues. CDR1 is LGHNT, CDR2 FRNRAP, per germline. Trimming left V 7 bases short and J 3 bases short, with 4 bases between. CDR3: CASAYYNSPLHF. CDR3 sequence (DNA): TGTGCTAGTGCCTACTATAATTCACCCCTCCACTTT.

This clone has more than one count but fewer than ten. The chain combines TRBV27 with TRBJ2-7; D might be TRBD2 (6 bases). Trimming shortened V by 5 bases and J by 4 bases, and 18 bases separated the two germline ends. CDR1 and CDR2 from the germline V gene are MNHEY and SMNVEV (reference sequence). This CDR3 has 15 residues. CDR3 sequence (DNA): TGTGCCAGCAGTCAAGAAGGAGGGAGATGGTACGAGCAGTACTTC. Its protein product is CASSQEGGRWYEQYF.

The genes are TRBV21-1 and TRBJ2-4; TRBD1 is taken as the D call from the table, unchecked against the DNA. TRBV21-1 is flagged as a pseudogene. The CDR3 is made up of 16 amino acids. The CDR3 DNA reads as TGTGCCAGCAGTCACATGCTACAGCAAAGAAAAAACATTCAGTACTTC. It specifies CASSHMLQQRKNIQYF.

The J gene is TRBJ2-7, the V gene TRBV4-2; D unclear. Germline V gene data show CDR1 as LGHNA and CDR2 as YNFKEQ. The CDR3 contains 14 residues. Trimming pared 0 bases from V and 5 bases from J, leaving 11 bases between. For the CDR3, the DNA is TGTGCCAGCAGCCAAGATCCCACCTCGGACGAGCAGTACTTC. Its translation is CASSQDPTSDEQYF.

The gene calls are TRBV6-6 and TRBJ2-3; no clear D. V lost 0 bases, J lost 2 bases, and 3 bases lay in between. The CDR3 is 13 amino acids. Looked up from germline, CDR1 is MNHNY and CDR2 is SVGAGI (reference sequence). CDR3 in amino acids: CASSYSYTDTQYF. In nucleotides, the CDR3 is TGTGCCAGCAGTTACTCCTACACAGATACGCAGTATTTT.

The genes are TRBV4-2 and TRBJ2-7, with TRBD2 identical over 10 bases. V trimming: 1 base; J trimming: 1 base; junction bases outside the gene matches: 1. The CDR3 length is 15 residues. Germline lookup yields CDR1 LGHNA and CDR2 YNFKEQ. The CDR3 DNA follows: TGTGCCAGCAGCCAAGCTAGCGGGAGTTCCTACGAGCAGTACTTC. Its translation: CASSQASGSSYEQYF.

This clone was seen once. The chain links TRBV6-5 to TRBJ2-2; 7 bases match TRBD1. With V trimmed by 4 bases and J by 5 bases, 1 base remained unmatched. The CDR3 runs to 13 residues. Germline V lookup: CDR1 MNHEY, CDR2 SVGAGI. As DNA, the CDR3 is TGTGCCAGCAGTTTGGACAGGACCGGGGAGCTGTTTTTT. Translated, it gives CASSLDRTGELFF.

The V call is TRBV6-4, the J call TRBJ2-3; 11 bases are shared with TRBD2. Germline CDR1 reads MRHNA; CDR2 reads SNTAGT. With 6 bases clipped from V and 4 bases from J, the junction kept 6 bases outside the gene matches. The CDR3 extends over 15 amino acids. The CDR3 DNA reads TGTGCCAGCAGCGGAGGGACTAGCGGCTCAGATACGCAGTATTTT. Translating it yields CASSGGTSGSDTQYF.

The gene calls are TRBV5-4 and TRBJ2-1; maybe TRBD1 (5 bases). CDR3 size: 13 residues. Trimming removed 8 bases from V and 7 bases from J, with 16 bases in between. CDR1 is SGHNT, CDR2 YYREEE, per germline (reference sequence). The CDR3 nucleotides are TGTGCCAGTAGACAATTACAGGAAAATGAGCAGTTCTTC. Translated, it gives CASRQLQENEQFF.

The rearrangement joins TRBV11-1 to TRBJ2-2; 11 positions match TRBD1. Looked up from germline, CDR1 is SGHAT and CDR2 is FQDESV (reference sequence). Trimming cost V 6 bases and J 9 bases; bases outside gene matches: 6. The CDR3 is 14 amino acids. The CDR3 here is CASSQDRGRRELFF. DNA for the CDR3: TGTGCCAGCAGTCAGGACAGGGGGCGCCGGGAGCTGTTTTTT.

This clone was observed a single time. V gene TRBV5-6 combines with J gene TRBJ2-1; tentatively, D is TRBD1 (6 bases). Germline V lookup: CDR1 SGHDT, CDR2 YYEEEE. This CDR3 comprises 16 residues. Trimming removed 3 bases from V and 0 bases from J, with 13 bases in between. CDR3 in amino acids: CASSYIDRLSYNEQFF. In DNA, the CDR3 is TGTGCCAGCAGCTATATAGACAGGCTCTCCTACAATGAGCAGTTCTTC.

For this clone: At one of its ends the junction is not consistent with the germline gene, which may arise from a read error. Other DNA sequences in this specimen translate into the identical CDR3. The chain recombines TRBV5-5 with TRBJ2-1, with TRBD2 matching 9 bases. The CDR3 extends over 15 amino acids. Germline V gene data show CDR1 as SGHKS and CDR2 as YYEKEE (reference sequence). Here the CDR3 reads CASSSSGLAANEQFF. The CDR3 DNA reads as TGCGCCAGCAGCTCTTCGGGACTAGCAGCCAATGAGCAGTTCTTC.

The chain uses TRBV11-2 and TRBJ2-1; D possibly corresponds to TRBD2 (6 bases). The CDR3 extends over 13 amino acids. V was cut by 5 bases and J by 4 bases, with 9 bases left in between. Germline V gene data show CDR1 as SGHAT and CDR2 as FQNNGV. The CDR3 DNA sequence: TGTGCCAGCAGCCCGGACTATTACAATGAGCAGTTCTTC. Amino acids: CASSPDYYNEQFF.

The chain has TRBV28 and TRBJ2-7; D is undetermined. This CDR3 contains 13 residues. Germline CDR1 is MDHEN and CDR2 is SYDVKM. V gave up 8 bases and J gave up 6 bases, with 17 bases separating them. The CDR3 nucleotides read TGTGCCAGCTCAACCGCGGCCCCATTCGAGCAGTACTTC. This sequence encodes CASSTAAPFEQYF. Looking up the rest from reference TRBV28 and TRBJ2-7 gives the full variable domain: DVKVTQSSRYLVKRTGEKVFLECVQDMDHENMFWYRQDPGLGLRLIYFSYDVKMKEKGDIPEGYSVSREKKERFSLILESASTNQTSMYLCASSTAAPFEQYFGPGTRLTVT.

This sequence joins TRBV28 and TRBJ2-5, with TRBD2 matching over 12 bases. With 6 bases clipped from V and 0 bases from J, the junction kept 5 bases outside the gene matches. CDR1 and CDR2 from the germline V gene are MDHEN and SYDVKM. The CDR3 is 16 residues long. CDR3 in DNA: TGTGCCAGCAGACGAACTAGCGGGGGGAACCAAGAGACCCAGTACTTC. This gives the protein CASRRTSGGNQETQYF.

The chain employs TRBV4-3 and TRBJ1-1; unclear D gene. The ends were cut back, 1 base at V and 10 bases at J, with 13 bases in the middle. The CDR3 runs to 13 residues. Germline values: CDR1 LGHNA, CDR2 YSLEER. CDR3 nucleotide sequence: TGCGCCAGCAGCCAAGTACGAGGGCGCGGAGCTTTCTTT. This encodes CASSQVRGRGAFF.

The chain carries TRBV9 and TRBJ2-5, with TRBD1 as a possible D gene (6 bases). The germline V and J ends were trimmed by 0 bases and 6 bases, with 9 bases remaining between them. Per the germline V gene, CDR1 is SGDLS and CDR2 is YYNGEE. The CDR3 consists of 13 residues. The CDR3: CASSVDREQTQYF. The CDR3 DNA follows: TGTGCCAGCAGCGTAGACAGGGAACAGACCCAGTACTTC.

V gene TRBV19 combines with J gene TRBJ1-1, with D hard to call. The CDR3 runs to 11 residues. Germline V gene data show CDR1 as LNHDA and CDR2 as SQIVND (reference sequence). Trimming removed 10 bases at V and 10 bases at J, with 16 bases between. CDR3 sequence: CATWGVVGAFF. CDR3 in DNA: TGTGCCACCTGGGGAGTAGTAGGAGCTTTCTTT.

The chain joins TRBV6-6 to TRBJ2-5; maybe TRBD1 (6 bases). Trimming stripped 0 bases from V and 5 bases from J, with 10 bases between. Germline loops: CDR1 MNHNY, CDR2 SVGAGI (reference sequence). CDR3 length: 14 residues. Here the CDR3 reads CASSYSNGGETQYF. Here the CDR3 DNA reads TGTGCCAGCAGTTACTCAAATGGGGGCGAGACCCAGTACTTC.

This chain links TRBV5-6 with TRBJ2-7, with D possibly matching TRBD1 (6 bases). Germline loops: CDR1 SGHDT, CDR2 YYEEEE. The ends were cut back, 3 bases at V and 1 base at J, with 14 bases in the middle. This CDR3 region has 15 residues. Here the CDR3 reads CASSSQWDISYEQYF. Written as DNA, the CDR3 is TGTGCCAGCAGCTCACAGTGGGACATTTCCTACGAGCAGTACTTC.

The chain links TRBV15 to TRBJ2-7; tentative D call: TRBD2 (5 bases). Trimming left V 9 bases short and J 5 bases short, with 20 bases between. This CDR3 region has 14 residues. Germline loops: CDR1 LNHNV, CDR2 YYDKDF (reference sequence). CDR3: CATRIAPGRDEQYF. As DNA, the CDR3 is TGTGCCACTCGGATCGCGCCGGGAAGAGACGAGCAGTACTTC.

The rearrangement joins TRBV28 to TRBJ2-7, with 10 bases matching TRBD1. The CDR3 length is 15 residues. The trim removed 7 bases at V and 5 bases at J, leaving 11 bases unmatched. CDR1 and CDR2 (germline): MDHEN, SYDVKM. CDR3: CASTRMGQGMNEQYF. The CDR3 DNA is TGTGCCAGCACCAGGATGGGACAGGGGATGAACGAGCAGTACTTC.

The genes are TRBV5-4 and TRBJ2-5; a possible D gene is TRBD1 (6 bases). Deletions cut 0 bases from V and 5 bases from J, with 8 bases between. In germline, CDR1 is SGHNT, CDR2 YYREEE (reference sequence). This CDR3 comprises 13 residues. CDR3 bases: TGTGCCAGCAGCTTGGCCCAGGGGGAGACCCAGTACTTC. Protein product: CASSLAQGETQYF.

This rearrangement joins TRBV2 to TRBJ2-3, with 7 bases fitting TRBD2. Germline loops: CDR1 SNHLY, CDR2 FYNNEI. V was clipped by 5 bases and J by 2 bases; unmatched bases: 1. This CDR3 contains 13 residues. Written as DNA, the CDR3 is TGTGCCAGCAGTCGGGACTACACAGATACGCAGTATTTT. Translation gives CASSRDYTDTQYF.

The V and J genes are TRBV5-4 and TRBJ2-7, with no clear D. The V gene's germline CDR1 is SGHNT and CDR2 YYREEE (reference sequence). V lost 1 base to trimming and J lost 1 base, with 6 bases between them. This CDR3 has 13 residues. As DNA, the CDR3 is TGTGCCAGCAGCTTGTACTCGTCCTACGAGCAGTACTTC. This translates into CASSLYSSYEQYF.

The chain joins TRBV7-2 to TRBJ1-5; D not resolved. Trimming cost V 4 bases and J 5 bases, with 9 bases left between them. Germline CDR1 SGHTA, CDR2 FQGNSA. The CDR3 runs 13 residues. The CDR3 reads CASSSQKYQPQHF. CDR3 nucleotide sequence: TGTGCCAGCAGCTCACAGAAGTATCAGCCCCAGCATTTT.

V and J are TRBV21-1 and TRBJ1-2. TRBV21-1 is labeled a pseudogene. The CDR3 sequence is 18 residues long. This CDR3 reads CASSKDRGPSLTNYGYTF. The CDR3 coding sequence is TGTGCCAGCAGCAAAGATCGAGGGCCCTCCTTGACTAACTATGGCTACACCTTC.

This clone was detected only once. The chain has TRBV9 and TRBJ2-2; D may be TRBD2 (6 bases). Germline values: CDR1 SGDLS, CDR2 YYNGEE. Deletions cut 4 bases from V and 3 bases from J, with 16 bases between. The CDR3 consists of 16 residues. DNA of the CDR3: TGTGCCAGCAGCTCCCGACTAGAGTTCCACACCGGGGAGCTGTTTTTT. Protein sequence: CASSSRLEFHTGELFF.

V gene TRBV4-2 combines with J gene TRBJ2-1; TRBD2 matches at 11 bases. CDR1 LGHNA and CDR2 YNFKEQ come from the germline V gene. Trimming at V came to 3 bases and at J to 5 bases, leaving 6 bases not matched to a gene. This CDR3 spans 16 amino acids. The CDR3 spells CASSHNSGGADNEQFF. The CDR3 DNA reads as TGTGCCAGCAGCCACAATAGCGGGGGGGCGGACAATGAGCAGTTCTTC.

This clone appeared once. The chain combines TRBV18 with TRBJ2-1; D perhaps matches TRBD1 (6 bases). Germline V gene sequence: CDR1 KGHSH, CDR2 LQKENI. CDR3 size: 15 residues. Trimming left V 3 bases short and J 0 bases short, with 9 bases between. CDR3: CASSPTGYSYNEQFF. CDR3 DNA: TGTGCCAGCTCACCGACAGGCTACTCCTACAATGAGCAGTTCTTC. The full variable domain, rest sourced from reference TRBV18 and TRBJ2-1, is NAGVMQNPRHLVRRRGQEARLRCSPMKGHSHVYWYRQLPEEGLKFMVYLQKENIIDESGMPKERFSAEFPKEGPSILRIQQVVRGDSAAYFCASSPTGYSYNEQFFGPGTRLTVL.

CDR3 sequence: CASSQDLSVAGELFF. As DNA, the CDR3 is TGCGCCAGCAGCCAAGATCTTTCGGTAGCCGGGGAGCTGTTTTTT. V usage is TRBV4-3 and J usage is TRBJ2-2, with no clear D. This CDR3 contains 15 residues. From germline, CDR1 is LGHNA and CDR2 YSLEER. V gave up 0 bases and J gave up 6 bases, with 11 bases separating them.

The chain joins TRBV4-3 to TRBJ2-1, with 7 bases fitting TRBD2. Germline CDR1 and CDR2: LGHNA and YSLEER. The CDR3 length is 18 residues. J lost 2 bases, V lost 2 bases, and 12 bases had no gene match. The CDR3 DNA reads as TGCGCCAGCAGCCAATTATGGACGGCGGGGGTTACCTACAATGAGCAGTTCTTC. Residues: CASSQLWTAGVTYNEQFF.